The rows below give T cell receptor beta chains drawn from one sample of a study of blood T cell repertoires in COVID-19. The data were produced by immunoSEQ multiplex PCR, yet TCRdb's version contains in-frame clones alone and is incomplete. The data show 60,000 to 75,000 clones, approximately 86% seen once. The specimen was peripheral blood. The receptors derive from a woman in her sixties with acute or convalescent COVID-19. Both conserved end residues are trimmed from each CDR3.

v_call	j_call	cdr3_aa
TRBV6-1	TRBJ1-2	ASREGAGAGYT
TRBV2	TRBJ1-3	ASNLVRGSGNTIY
TRBV6-6	TRBJ1-5	ASSYESAQH
TRBV6-1	TRBJ2-6	ASSEAEQASSGANVLT
TRBV15	TRBJ2-2	ATSRDLVSGELF
TRBV5-4	TRBJ2-2	ASSLEQSNTGELF
TRBV2	TRBJ2-1	ASRGRDEQF
TRBV27	TRBJ2-5	ASSLDRIQETQY
TRBV6-5	TRBJ1-6	ASRPTGKGSPLH
TRBV6-5	TRBJ2-7	ASTRGNRYEQY
TRBV19	TRBJ1-5	ASSTHDRGGQPQH
TRBV6-5	TRBJ1-2	ASSRTESYGYT
TRBV3-1/TRBV3-2	TRBJ2-4	ASSQEVAVLAKNIQY